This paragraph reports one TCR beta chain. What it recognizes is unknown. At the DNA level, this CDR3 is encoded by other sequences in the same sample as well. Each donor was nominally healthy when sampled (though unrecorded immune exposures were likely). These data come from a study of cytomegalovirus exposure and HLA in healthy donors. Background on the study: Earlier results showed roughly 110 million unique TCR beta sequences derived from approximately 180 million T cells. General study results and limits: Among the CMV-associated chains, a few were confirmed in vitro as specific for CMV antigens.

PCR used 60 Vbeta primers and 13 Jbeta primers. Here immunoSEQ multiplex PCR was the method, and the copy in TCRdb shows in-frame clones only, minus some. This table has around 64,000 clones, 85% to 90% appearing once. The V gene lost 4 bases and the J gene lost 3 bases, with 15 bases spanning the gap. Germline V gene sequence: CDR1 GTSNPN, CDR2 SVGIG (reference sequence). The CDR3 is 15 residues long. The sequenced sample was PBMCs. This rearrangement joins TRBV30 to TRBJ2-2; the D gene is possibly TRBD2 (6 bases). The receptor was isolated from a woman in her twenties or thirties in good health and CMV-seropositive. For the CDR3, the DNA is TGTGCCTGGAATTGGAGGGCGGGTTACACCGGGGAGCTGTTTTTT. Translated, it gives CAWNWRAGYTGELFF.